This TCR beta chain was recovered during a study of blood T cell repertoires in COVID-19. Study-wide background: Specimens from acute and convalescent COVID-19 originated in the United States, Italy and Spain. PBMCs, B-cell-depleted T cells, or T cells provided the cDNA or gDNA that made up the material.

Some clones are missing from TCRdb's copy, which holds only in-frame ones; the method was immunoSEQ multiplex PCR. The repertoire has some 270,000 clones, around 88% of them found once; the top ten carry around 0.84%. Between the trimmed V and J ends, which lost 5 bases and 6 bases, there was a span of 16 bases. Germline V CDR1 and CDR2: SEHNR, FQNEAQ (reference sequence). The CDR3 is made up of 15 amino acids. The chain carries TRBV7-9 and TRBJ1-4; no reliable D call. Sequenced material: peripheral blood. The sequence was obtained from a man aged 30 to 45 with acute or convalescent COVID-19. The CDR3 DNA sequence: TGTGCCAGCAGCCCCGGCGTGGGCTGGGATGAAAAACTGTTTTTT. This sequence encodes CASSPGVGWDEKLFF.